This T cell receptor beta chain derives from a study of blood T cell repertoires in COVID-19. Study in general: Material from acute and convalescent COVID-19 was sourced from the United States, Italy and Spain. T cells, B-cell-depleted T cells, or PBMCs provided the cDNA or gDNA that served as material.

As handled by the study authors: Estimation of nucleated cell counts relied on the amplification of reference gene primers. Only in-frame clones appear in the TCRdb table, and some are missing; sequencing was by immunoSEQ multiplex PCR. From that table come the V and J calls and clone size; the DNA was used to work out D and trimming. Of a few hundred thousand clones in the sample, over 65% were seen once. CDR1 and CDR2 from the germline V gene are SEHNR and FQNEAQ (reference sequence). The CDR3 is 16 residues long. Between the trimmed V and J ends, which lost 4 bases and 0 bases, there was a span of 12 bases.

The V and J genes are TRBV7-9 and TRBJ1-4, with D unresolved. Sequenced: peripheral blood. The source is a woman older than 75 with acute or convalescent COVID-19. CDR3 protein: CASSSGSTATNEKLFF. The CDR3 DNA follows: TGTGCCAGCAGCTCGGGATCCACGGCAACTAATGAAAAACTGTTTTTT.